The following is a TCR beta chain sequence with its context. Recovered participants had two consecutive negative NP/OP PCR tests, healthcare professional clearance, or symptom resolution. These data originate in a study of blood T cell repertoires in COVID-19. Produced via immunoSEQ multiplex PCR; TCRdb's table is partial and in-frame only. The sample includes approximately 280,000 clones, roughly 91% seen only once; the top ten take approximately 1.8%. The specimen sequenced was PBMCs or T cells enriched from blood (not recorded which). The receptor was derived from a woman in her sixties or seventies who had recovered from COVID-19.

The CDR3 is CASSFGQGQETQYF. In DNA form, the CDR3 reads TGCGCCAGCAGCTTCGGGCAGGGCCAAGAGACCCAGTACTTC. The rearrangement uses TRBV5-1 and TRBJ2-5; D is perhaps TRBD1 (5 bases). Germline assignment: CDR1 SGHRS and CDR2 YFSETQ. CDR3 size: 14 residues. Trimming pared 2 bases from V and 1 base from J, leaving 9 bases between.